These 17 T cell receptor beta chains were all obtained from the same sample, sequenced in a study of blood T cell repertoires in COVID-19. Measured with immunoSEQ multiplex PCR; TCRdb has only the in-frame clones, and not every one. Of approximately 100,000 clones in the sample, roughly 88% were seen once. Sample: peripheral blood. The receptors originated from a woman in her sixties with acute or convalescent COVID-19.

The CDR3 DNA follows: TGTGCCAGCAGCCTAGTTTCTTCCGGGACAGGGGCCTACGAGCAGTACTTC. Its protein product is CASSLVSSGTGAYEQYF. The V gene is TRBV27, the J gene TRBJ2-7; 10 bases map to TRBD1. CDR1 is MNHEY, CDR2 SMNVEV, per germline (reference sequence). The J segment lost 2 bases and the V segment lost 6 bases, leaving 13 bases of the junction unmatched. The CDR3 consists of 17 residues.

The V and J genes are TRBV13 and TRBJ2-1, with D tentatively TRBD1 (5 bases). Germline V gene sequence: CDR1 PRHDT, CDR2 FYEKMQ (reference sequence). Trimming shortened V by 4 bases and J by 8 bases, and 27 bases separated the two germline ends. This CDR3 spans 18 amino acids. CDR3 DNA sequence: TGTGCCAGCAGCTCCCTCTCCCCTGGGCCTTCTTGGGGCTATGAGCAGTTCTTC. It encodes CASSSLSPGPSWGYEQFF.

This sequence joins TRBV28 and TRBJ1-5; no definite D call. The CDR3 consists of 13 residues. Germline CDR1 reads MDHEN; CDR2 reads SYDVKM. The V gene lost 2 bases and the J gene lost 8 bases, with 10 bases spanning the gap. This CDR3 reads CASSLDQVKPQHF. CDR3 in DNA: TGTGCCAGCAGTTTAGATCAGGTAAAGCCCCAGCATTTT.

The chain combines TRBV16 with TRBJ1-2; D perhaps matches TRBD1 (6 bases). Trimming removed 1 base at V and 5 bases at J, with 23 bases between. This CDR3 has 18 residues. CDR1 and CDR2 (germline): KGHSY, FQNENV. Written as DNA, the CDR3 is TGTGCCAGCAGCCAATTTGCCACGATACAGGGATCTCTATATGGCTACACCTTC. Its protein product is CASSQFATIQGSLYGYTF.

In this sample, this clone turned up a few times. V is TRBV28 and J is TRBJ1-4, with a possible D match to TRBD1 (5 bases). The germline gives CDR1 MDHEN, CDR2 SYDVKM. The V gene lost 3 bases and the J gene lost 5 bases, with 10 bases spanning the gap. The CDR3 consists of 14 residues. The CDR3 DNA reads TGTGCCAGCAGTTTGACAGCTCGAAATGAAAAACTGTTTTTT. Translated: CASSLTARNEKLFF.

The chain combines TRBV11-2 with TRBJ2-5; 9 bases match TRBD2. The CDR3 extends over 15 amino acids. V shed 5 bases, J shed 5 bases, and the junction held 9 bases outside the gene matches. Germline CDR1 and CDR2: SGHAT and FQNNGV. CDR3 sequence (DNA): TGTGCCAGCAGCCCGGATAGCGGGAGCACGGAGACCCAGTACTTC. Translation: CASSPDSGSTETQYF.

This chain uses TRBV29-1 with TRBJ2-7; a possible D gene is TRBD2 (6 bases). The CDR3 has 14 amino acids. V lost 6 bases and J lost 0, with 15 bases in between. The germline CDR1 and CDR2 sequences are SQVTM and ANQGSEA. In DNA, the CDR3 is TGCAGCGTAACACGAGGGAGGAGCTCCTACGAGCAGTACTTC. Translated, it gives CSVTRGRSSYEQYF.

The DNA for the CDR3 is TGTGCCAGCAGTGACTCAGGGGGTCAGTACTTC. This gives the protein CASSDSGGQYF. The V and J genes are TRBV2 and TRBJ2-7, with 7 bases aligning to TRBD1. The trim removed 3 bases at V and 10 bases at J, leaving 3 bases unmatched. Looked up from germline, CDR1 is SNHLY and CDR2 is FYNNEI. CDR3 length: 11 residues.

The chain recombines TRBV2 with TRBJ2-1, with no clear D. Germline loops: CDR1 SNHLY, CDR2 FYNNEI. The CDR3 totals 14 residues. The V end lost 4 bases, the J end lost 0 bases, and 7 bases lay between the germline ends. The CDR3 nucleotides are TGTGCCAGCAGTGTGGGCGCCTCCTACAATGAGCAGTTCTTC. The encoded protein is CASSVGASYNEQFF.

The V call is TRBV7-2, the J call TRBJ1-1, with D unclear. This CDR3 is built from 14 residues. V dropped 1 base and J dropped 2 bases, with 8 bases sitting between them. Germline lookup yields CDR1 SGHTA and CDR2 FQGNSA. The chain's CDR3 is CASSLGTGNTEAFF. The DNA of the CDR3 is TGTGCCAGCAGCTTAGGGACGGGAAACACTGAAGCTTTCTTT.

The chain couples TRBV7-8 to TRBJ1-1; D ambiguous. Germline CDR1 and CDR2: SGHVS and FQNEAQ. The V end was cut by 6 bases, the J end by 2 bases, with 13 bases between. The CDR3 extends over 14 amino acids. The CDR3 nucleotides read TGTGCCAGCAGTTCCGGGAGGATAAACACTGAAGCTTTCTTT. This translates into CASSSGRINTEAFF.

This clone was seen only once. This chain uses TRBV7-9 with TRBJ2-6, with D perhaps matching TRBD1 (6 bases). The V gene's germline CDR1 is SEHNR and CDR2 FQNEAQ (reference sequence). Trimming removed 5 bases from V and 3 bases from J, with 14 bases in between. This CDR3 spans 16 amino acids. The DNA for the CDR3 is TGTGCCAGCAGCAGAGCTACAGGGAGTGGGGCCAACGTCCTGACTTTC. It encodes CASSRATGSGANVLTF.

The V and J genes are TRBV3-1 (or the pseudogene TRBV3-2) and TRBJ2-7, with D possibly matching TRBD2 (6 bases). With 1 base removed from V and 5 bases from J, the gap between germline ends came to 12 bases. Per germline, CDR1 LGHDT and CDR2 YNNKEL (reference sequence). This CDR3 is built from 14 residues. CDR3 residues: CASSQAGLQNEQYF. Here the CDR3 DNA reads TGTGCCAGCAGCCAAGCTGGACTACAAAACGAGCAGTACTTC.

The V gene is TRBV15, the J gene TRBJ1-1; 9 bases map to TRBD1. Germline V lookup: CDR1 LNHNV, CDR2 YYDKDF (reference sequence). V trimming: 0 bases; J trimming: 4 bases; junction bases outside the gene matches: 9. This CDR3 region has 17 residues. As DNA, the CDR3 is TGTGCCACCAGCAGAGATACCGGGACAGGGATGGGCACTGAAGCTTTCTTT. Encoded protein: CATSRDTGTGMGTEAFF.

This chain uses TRBV21-1 with TRBJ2-1; the table's D gene call, TRBD1, was not cross checked with the DNA. TRBV21-1 represents a pseudogene. This CDR3 contains 17 residues. The chain's CDR3 is CASSKTQPGKPYNEQFF. The DNA for the CDR3 is TGTGCCAGCAGCAAAACCCAGCCAGGGAAGCCCTACAATGAGCAGTTCTTC.

The gene calls are TRBV19 and TRBJ1-5, with D perhaps TRBD1 (5 bases). Trimming removed 6 bases from V and 0 bases from J, with 9 bases in between. Germline V gene data show CDR1 as LNHDA and CDR2 as SQIVND (reference sequence). The CDR3 spans 14 residues. The CDR3 reads CASSSQGSNQPQHF. The CDR3 DNA is TGTGCCAGTAGCTCCCAGGGTAGCAATCAGCCCCAGCATTTT.

The V call is TRBV7-9, the J call TRBJ2-7, with D unresolved. Germline assignment: CDR1 SEHNR and CDR2 FQNEAQ (reference sequence). V lost 2 bases and J 5 bases, leaving 13 bases between the germline ends. This CDR3 region has 14 residues. The CDR3 coding sequence is TGTGCCAGCAGCTTAAGTGAGTTCTTCCACGAGCAGTACGTC. As protein: CASSLSEFFHEQYV.